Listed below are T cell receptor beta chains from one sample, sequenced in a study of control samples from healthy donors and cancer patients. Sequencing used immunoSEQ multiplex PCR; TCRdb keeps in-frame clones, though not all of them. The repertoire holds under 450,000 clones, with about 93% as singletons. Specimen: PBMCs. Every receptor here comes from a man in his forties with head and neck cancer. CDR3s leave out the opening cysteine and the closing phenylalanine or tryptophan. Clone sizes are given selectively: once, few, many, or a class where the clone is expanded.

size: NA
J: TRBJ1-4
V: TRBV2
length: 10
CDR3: ASSVRGEKLF

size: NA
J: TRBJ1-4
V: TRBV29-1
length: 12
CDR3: SVEDGAAGEKLF

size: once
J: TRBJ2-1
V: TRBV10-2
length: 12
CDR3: ASRPSGVLDEQF

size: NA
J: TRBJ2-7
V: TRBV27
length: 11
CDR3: ASSFDITYEQY

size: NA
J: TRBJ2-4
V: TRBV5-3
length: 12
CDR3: ARSLGLAKNIQY

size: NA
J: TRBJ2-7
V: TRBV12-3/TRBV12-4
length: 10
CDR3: ASSFGGAEQY

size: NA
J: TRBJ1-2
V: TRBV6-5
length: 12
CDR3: ASSYGGSMRGYT

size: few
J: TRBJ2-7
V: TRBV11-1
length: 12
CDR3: ASSSGVTEREQY

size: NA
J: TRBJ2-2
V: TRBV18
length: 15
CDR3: ASSPFAGGTNTGELF

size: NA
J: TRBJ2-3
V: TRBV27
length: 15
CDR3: ASTPSWGRISTDTQY

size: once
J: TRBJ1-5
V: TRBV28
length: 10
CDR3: AGGQRNQPQH

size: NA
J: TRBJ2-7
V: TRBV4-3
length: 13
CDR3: ASSQDSGGAYEQY

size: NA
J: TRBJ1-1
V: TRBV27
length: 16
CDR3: ASSFLFDRSSPATEAF

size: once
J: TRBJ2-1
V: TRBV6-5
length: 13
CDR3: ASSTTSPIYNEQF

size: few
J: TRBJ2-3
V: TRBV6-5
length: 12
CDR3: AVKAGMSTDTQY

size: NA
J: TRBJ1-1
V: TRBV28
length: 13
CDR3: ASSFTPDQQAEAF

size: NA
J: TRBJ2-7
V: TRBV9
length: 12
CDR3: ASSVGQGWYEQY

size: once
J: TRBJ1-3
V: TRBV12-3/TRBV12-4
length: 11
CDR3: ASSLNPGNTIY

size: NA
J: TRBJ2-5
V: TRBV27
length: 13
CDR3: ASRRTSGGQETQY

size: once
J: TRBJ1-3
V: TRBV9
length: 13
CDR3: ASSLFGNSGNTIY

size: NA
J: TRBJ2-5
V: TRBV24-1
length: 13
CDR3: ATSDGQGARETQY

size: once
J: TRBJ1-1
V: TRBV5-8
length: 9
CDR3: ASSLSTEAF

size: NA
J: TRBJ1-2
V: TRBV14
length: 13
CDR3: ASSPRRTPNYGYT

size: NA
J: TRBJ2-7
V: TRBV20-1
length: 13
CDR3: SASTETGSSYEQY

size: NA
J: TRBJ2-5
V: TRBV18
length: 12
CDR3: ASSPFQEEETQY

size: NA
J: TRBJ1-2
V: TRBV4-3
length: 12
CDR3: ASSQDPGGYGYT

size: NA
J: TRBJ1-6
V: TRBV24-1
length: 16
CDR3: ATRGMGAGTALNSPLH

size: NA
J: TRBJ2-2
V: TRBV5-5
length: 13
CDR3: ASSLVGPRTGELF

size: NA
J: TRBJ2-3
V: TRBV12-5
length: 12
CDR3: ASGEPPGTDTQY

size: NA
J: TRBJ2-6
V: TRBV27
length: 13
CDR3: ASSPDHSGANVLT

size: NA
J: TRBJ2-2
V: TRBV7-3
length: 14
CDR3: ASSLTPREGTGELF